Shown below are 18 T cell receptor beta chains from a single sample sequenced in a study of blood T cells in healthy people across ages. Combining a sample-barcoded 5' primer with a J-beta primer mix, a second PCR ran for roughly 6 to 11 cycles. Using its own MiXCR run on the 5' RACE reads, TCRdb lists one record per CDR3 protein. The table shows about 720,000 distinct CDR3 sequences, with roughly 25% occurring only once. The sample was also reused in another study, on T cells of mothers and their children.

The specimen was blood. All receptors come from a boy aged 10-17 years in good health.

The chain recombines TRBV29-1 with TRBJ2-1; 9 nucleotides align to TRBD2. The CDR3 is 15 amino acids. CDR1 and CDR2 from the germline V gene are SQVTM and ANQGSEA. The junction had 5 bases not matched to a gene; V was cut back by 3 bases and J by 2 bases. The CDR3 is CSVDRGLAPYNEQFF. In nucleotides, the CDR3 is TGCAGCGTTGACAGGGGACTAGCCCCCTACAATGAGCAGTTCTTC.

This clonotype was detected a few times. The chain combines TRBV29-1 with TRBJ1-2; weak D call: TRBD1 (5 bases). The CDR3 loop spans 15 amino acids. Germline-derived CDR1 and CDR2 are SQVTM and ANQGSEA. V was trimmed by 4 bases and J by 8 bases, leaving 23 bases between them. The CDR3: CSVAGTETFEDGYTF. As DNA, the CDR3 is TGCAGCGTTGCCGGGACCGAGACTTTTGAAGACGGCTACACCTTC.

The chain links TRBV4-2 to TRBJ1-1, with D hard to call. Germline assignment: CDR1 LGHNA and CDR2 YNFKEQ. V was clipped by 4 bases and J by 11 bases, with 11 bases between them. This CDR3 comprises 11 residues. In nucleotides, the CDR3 is TGTGCCAGCAGCCCGTCGGTCAGGGCTTTCTTT. Its translation: CASSPSVRAFF.

This clonotype has only a few counts. V is TRBV6-5 and J is TRBJ1-2; D is undetermined. CDR1 and CDR2 (germline): MNHEY, SVGAGI. The CDR3 is made up of 14 amino acids. Trimming left V 0 bases short and J 4 bases short, with 9 bases between. CDR3 loop: CASSYSPGIYGYTF. DNA of the CDR3: TGTGCCAGCAGTTACTCACCGGGAATCTATGGCTACACCTTC.

The chain uses TRBV12-3 or TRBV12-4 and TRBJ1-3; maybe TRBD1 (5 bases). There are 16 residues in the CDR3. V lost 4 bases to trimming and J lost 0 bases, with 13 bases between them. CDR3: CASSYTGPLSGNTIYF. For the CDR3, the DNA is TGTGCCAGCAGTTATACAGGACCCCTCTCTGGAAACACCATATATTTT.

There are a few counts of this clonotype. This chain connects TRBV10-3 to TRBJ2-7, with D tentatively TRBD1 (5 bases). Trimming stripped 3 bases from V and 10 bases from J, with 10 bases between. The CDR3 consists of 11 residues. CDR1 is ENHRY and CDR2 is SYGVKD in the germline V gene. The CDR3 is CAISESQVQYF. The CDR3 bases are TGTGCCATCAGTGAATCACAGGTTCAGTACTTC.

The genes are TRBV7-9 and TRBJ2-1; 10 positions match TRBD2. Trimming at V came to 6 bases and at J to 5 bases, leaving 7 bases not matched to a gene. The germline CDR1 and CDR2 sequences are SEHNR and FQNEAQ (reference sequence). The CDR3 consists of 15 residues. The CDR3 bases are TGTGCCAGCAGGGGCCGGACTAGCGGAGACAATGAGCAGTTCTTC. Translation gives CASRGRTSGDNEQFF. The full variable domain, its missing parts supplied by reference TRBV7-9 and TRBJ2-1, is DTGVSQNPRHKITKRGQNVTFRCDPISEHNRLYWYRQTLGQGPEFLTYFQNEAQLEKSRLLSDRFSAERPKGSFSTLEIQRTEQGDSAMYLCASRGRTSGDNEQFFGPGTRLTVL.

The chain carries TRBV20-1 and TRBJ2-1; TRBD2 aligns across 12 bases. The CDR3 totals 16 residues. J gave up 4 bases and V 2 bases, and 6 bases lay outside the gene matches. Germline V gene sequence: CDR1 DFQATT, CDR2 SNEGSKA (reference sequence). The CDR3 reads CSARYSGTSGYNEQFF. In DNA, the CDR3 is TGCAGTGCTAGATACTCCGGGACTAGCGGGTACAATGAGCAGTTCTTC.

This chain links TRBV3-1 with TRBJ2-5; D is perhaps TRBD1 (5 bases). The CDR3 is 14 amino acids. Germline V gene data show CDR1 as LGHDT and CDR2 as YNNKEL (reference sequence). V shed 3 bases and J shed 1 base, with 9 bases lying between them. The CDR3 DNA sequence: TGTGCCAGCAGCCAGACAGACATCCAAGAGACCCAGTACTTC. Its translation: CASSQTDIQETQYF.

CDR3 bases: TGTGCCAGCAGCCCGACAGGGGGCGCGTCCGAGCAGTACTTC. It specifies CASSPTGGASEQYF. The chain links TRBV2 to TRBJ2-7; 10 bases are shared with TRBD1. Germline V gene data show CDR1 as SNHLY and CDR2 as FYNNEI. There are 14 residues in the CDR3. Unmatched junction bases numbered 8, after V lost 6 bases and J lost 6 bases.

The rearrangement joins TRBV12-3 or TRBV12-4 to TRBJ2-5; tentative D call: TRBD2 (6 bases). Trimming took 1 base from V and 2 from J, leaving 11 bases between them. The CDR3 extends over 15 amino acids. DNA for the CDR3: TGTGCCAGCAGTTTAGGGGTTGGAGGGCAAGAGACCCAGTACTTC. Translating gives CASSLGVGGQETQYF.

This clonotype was seen more than once but under ten times. V gene TRBV7-9 combines with J gene TRBJ2-5, with D hard to call. The J call is in doubt because the DNA end fits TRBJ2-1 better. This CDR3 has 12 amino acids. CDR1 SEHNR and CDR2 FQNEAQ come from the germline V gene (reference sequence). The CDR3 protein is CASSLRINEQFF. The CDR3 DNA follows: TGTGCCAGCAGCTTGAGGATAAATGAGCAGTTCTTC.

This clonotype turned up a few times. The rearrangement links TRBV19 to TRBJ2-1; no clear D. Germline V gene lookup returns CDR1 LNHDA and CDR2 SQIVND (reference sequence). The V end lost 8 bases, the J end lost 4 bases, and 12 bases lay between the germline ends. The CDR3 totals 13 residues. CDR3 in amino acids: CASGVASYNEQFF. CDR3 nucleotides: TGTGCCAGTGGGGTTGCGTCTTACAATGAGCAGTTCTTC.

This clonotype was counted only a few times. CDR3 region: CAWSLDRLGQPQHF. DNA of the CDR3: TGTGCCTGGAGCCTGGACAGGCTTGGACAGCCCCAGCATTTT. The chain recombines TRBV30 with TRBJ1-5; 7 bases fit TRBD1. V lost 3 bases, J lost 7 bases, and 9 bases stayed unmatched. Germline V lookup: CDR1 GTSNPN, CDR2 SVGIG (reference sequence). The CDR3 consists of 14 residues. Variable domain in full (rest from reference TRBV30 and TRBJ1-5): SQTIHQWPATLVQPVGSPLSLECTVEGTSNPNLYWYRQAAGRGLQLLFYSVGIGQISSEVPQNLSASRPQDRQFILSSKKLLLSDSGFYLCAWSLDRLGQPQHFGDGTRLSIL.

Note on this clonotype: Germline and junction disagree at one end, which may indicate a read error. The chain recombines TRBV12-3 or TRBV12-4 with TRBJ1-4; D remains unclear. The CDR3 has 12 amino acids. Here the CDR3 reads CASSSYPGKLSF. The CDR3 nucleotides are TGTGCCAGCAGTTCTTATCCGGGAAAACTGTCTTTT.

J is TRBJ2-5 and V is TRBV20-1, with a possible D match to TRBD1 (6 bases). The CDR3 covers 14 residues. The germline V and J ends were trimmed by 5 bases and 5 bases, with 18 bases remaining between them. The germline V gene has CDR1 DFQATT and CDR2 SNEGSKA (reference sequence). The CDR3 DNA follows: TGCAGTGCTTACCGGGACACGGAAGGGGAGACCCAGTACTTC. It codes for CSAYRDTEGETQYF.

The chain has TRBV14 and TRBJ1-3; no clear D gene. This CDR3 has 16 residues. V was cut by 1 base and J by 4 bases, with 14 bases left in between. Germline-derived CDR1 and CDR2 are SGHDN and FVKESK. This CDR3 reads CASSQVGRSPGNTIYF. CDR3 in DNA: TGTGCCAGCAGCCAAGTGGGCCGGAGCCCGGGAAACACCATATATTTT.

This clonotype occurred a few times. The J gene is TRBJ1-5, the V gene TRBV15; D remains ambiguous. Trimming took off 1 base at V and 0 bases at J, with 13 bases between the two ends. Germline CDR1 is LNHNV and CDR2 is YYDKDF (reference sequence). CDR3 size: 17 residues. The CDR3 region is CATSRAGKLGSNQPQHF. The CDR3 DNA reads as TGTGCCACCAGCAGAGCCGGGAAGTTGGGTAGCAATCAGCCCCAGCATTTT. Full variable domain (outside the CDR3, taken from reference TRBV15 and TRBJ1-5): DAMVIQNPRYQVTQFGKPVTLSCSQTLNHNVMYWYQQKSSQAPKLLFHYYDKDFNNEADTPDNFQSRRPNTSFCFLDIRSPGLGDTAMYLCATSRAGKLGSNQPQHFGDGTRLSIL.